What follows is one T cell receptor beta chain and its context. Stated treatment: about 20 received Ad26.COV2.S at low or high dose, single or two shots; 5 received placebo; per-sample allocation not given. The investigators took samples on day 63 after the first vaccine or placebo injection. Germline values: CDR1 MNHEY, CDR2 SVGAGI. This CDR3 comprises 13 residues. V lost 8 bases and J lost 4, with 14 bases in between. Only in-frame clones appear in the TCRdb table, and some are missing; sequencing was by immunoSEQ multiplex PCR. The table includes some 320,000 clones, 86% detected once. The data originate from a study of Ad26.COV2.S vaccination and SARS-CoV-2 variants.

This specimen consisted of peripheral blood, obtained in a trial of Ad26.COV2.S vaccine versus placebo. The receptor was isolated from a person between 18 and 65 years old who received the Ad26.COV2.S COVID-19 vaccine or a placebo. V usage is TRBV6-5 and J usage is TRBJ1-2; D remains unclear. Written as DNA, the CDR3 is TGTGCCAGCCGGTCCGGCCTGGGCTATGGCTACACCTTC. Amino acids: CASRSGLGYGYTF.